This T cell receptor (beta chain) derives from a study of technical replicates of blood from a few donors. Germline V CDR1 and CDR2: ENHRY, SYGVKD. The CDR3 sequence is 14 residues long. The V and J ends lost 5 bases and 6 bases, in that order; junction bases with no gene match: 10. The data were produced by immunoSEQ multiplex PCR, yet TCRdb's version contains in-frame clones alone and is incomplete. The data show 65,000 to 80,000 clones, approximately 93% seen once. This chain links TRBV10-3 with TRBJ2-7; TRBD1 aligns across 7 bases. Sample: T cells isolated from PBMCs. The sequence was obtained from a human donor in good health. The DNA for the CDR3 is TGTGCCATCAGTACGGACAGGAACTCAGTCGAGCAGTACTTC. Its translation is CAISTDRNSVEQYF.